This T cell receptor beta chain originates from a study of Ad26.COV2.S vaccination and SARS-CoV-2 variants. Study details: Donor joined the COV1001 Ad26.COV2.S trial arm.

TCRdb's table, derived via immunoSEQ multiplex PCR, lists solely in-frame clones and lacks some. The table shows approximately 400,000 clones, with approximately 81% occurring only once. Findings and limits, study-wide: Across vaccine and placebo recipients, the breadth of non-spike TCRs was similar.

Treatment here: roughly 20 received Ad26.COV2.S at low or high dose, single or two shots; 5 received placebo; per-sample allocation not given. Repertoires come from day 63 after the first vaccine or placebo injection. This person who donated was an adult of 18-55 years in Boston. This CDR3 is 16 amino acids long. Germline V gene sequence: CDR1 SGHRS, CDR2 YFSETQ. With V trimmed by 0 bases and J by 7 bases, 5 bases remained unmatched. About this clone itself: Its antigen is still unknown.

The gene calls are TRBV5-1 and TRBJ2-1; the match to TRBD2 covers 12 bases. The sequenced sample was peripheral blood, obtained in a trial of Ad26.COV2.S vaccine versus placebo. The receptor comes from a person aged 18 to 65 who received the Ad26.COV2.S COVID-19 vaccine or a placebo. The CDR3 loop is CASSLAGTSGLNEQFF. CDR3 in DNA: TGCGCCAGCAGCTTGGCCGGGACTAGCGGGTTAAATGAGCAGTTCTTC.